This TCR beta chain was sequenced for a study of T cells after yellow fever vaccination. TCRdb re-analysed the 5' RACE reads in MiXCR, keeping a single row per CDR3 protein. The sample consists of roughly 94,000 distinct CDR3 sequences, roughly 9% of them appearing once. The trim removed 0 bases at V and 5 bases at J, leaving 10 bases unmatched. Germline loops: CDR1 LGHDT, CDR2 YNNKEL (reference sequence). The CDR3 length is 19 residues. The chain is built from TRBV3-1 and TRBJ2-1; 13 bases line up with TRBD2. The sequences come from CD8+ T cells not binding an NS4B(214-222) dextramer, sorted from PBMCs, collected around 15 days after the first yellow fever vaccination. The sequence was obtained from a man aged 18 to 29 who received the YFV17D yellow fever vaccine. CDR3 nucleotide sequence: TGTGCCAGCAGCCAAGAGATGATACCGGGACTAGCGGGGAACAATGAGCAGTTCTTC. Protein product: CASSQEMIPGLAGNNEQFF.